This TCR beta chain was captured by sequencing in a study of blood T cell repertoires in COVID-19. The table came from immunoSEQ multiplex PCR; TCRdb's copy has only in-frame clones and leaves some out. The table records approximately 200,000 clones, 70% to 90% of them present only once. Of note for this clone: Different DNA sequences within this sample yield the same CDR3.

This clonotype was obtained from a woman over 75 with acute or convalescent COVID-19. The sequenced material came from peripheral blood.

The CDR3 DNA reads TGTGCCAGTAGTACCTCGACAGGGGGAGGTTCACCCCTCCACTTT. Translated: CASSTSTGGGSPLHF. This chain joins TRBV19 and TRBJ1-6; 9 positions match TRBD1. This CDR3 is built from 15 residues. Germline loops: CDR1 LNHDA, CDR2 SQIVND (reference sequence). V gave up 4 bases and J gave up 9 bases; unmatched junction bases: 7.